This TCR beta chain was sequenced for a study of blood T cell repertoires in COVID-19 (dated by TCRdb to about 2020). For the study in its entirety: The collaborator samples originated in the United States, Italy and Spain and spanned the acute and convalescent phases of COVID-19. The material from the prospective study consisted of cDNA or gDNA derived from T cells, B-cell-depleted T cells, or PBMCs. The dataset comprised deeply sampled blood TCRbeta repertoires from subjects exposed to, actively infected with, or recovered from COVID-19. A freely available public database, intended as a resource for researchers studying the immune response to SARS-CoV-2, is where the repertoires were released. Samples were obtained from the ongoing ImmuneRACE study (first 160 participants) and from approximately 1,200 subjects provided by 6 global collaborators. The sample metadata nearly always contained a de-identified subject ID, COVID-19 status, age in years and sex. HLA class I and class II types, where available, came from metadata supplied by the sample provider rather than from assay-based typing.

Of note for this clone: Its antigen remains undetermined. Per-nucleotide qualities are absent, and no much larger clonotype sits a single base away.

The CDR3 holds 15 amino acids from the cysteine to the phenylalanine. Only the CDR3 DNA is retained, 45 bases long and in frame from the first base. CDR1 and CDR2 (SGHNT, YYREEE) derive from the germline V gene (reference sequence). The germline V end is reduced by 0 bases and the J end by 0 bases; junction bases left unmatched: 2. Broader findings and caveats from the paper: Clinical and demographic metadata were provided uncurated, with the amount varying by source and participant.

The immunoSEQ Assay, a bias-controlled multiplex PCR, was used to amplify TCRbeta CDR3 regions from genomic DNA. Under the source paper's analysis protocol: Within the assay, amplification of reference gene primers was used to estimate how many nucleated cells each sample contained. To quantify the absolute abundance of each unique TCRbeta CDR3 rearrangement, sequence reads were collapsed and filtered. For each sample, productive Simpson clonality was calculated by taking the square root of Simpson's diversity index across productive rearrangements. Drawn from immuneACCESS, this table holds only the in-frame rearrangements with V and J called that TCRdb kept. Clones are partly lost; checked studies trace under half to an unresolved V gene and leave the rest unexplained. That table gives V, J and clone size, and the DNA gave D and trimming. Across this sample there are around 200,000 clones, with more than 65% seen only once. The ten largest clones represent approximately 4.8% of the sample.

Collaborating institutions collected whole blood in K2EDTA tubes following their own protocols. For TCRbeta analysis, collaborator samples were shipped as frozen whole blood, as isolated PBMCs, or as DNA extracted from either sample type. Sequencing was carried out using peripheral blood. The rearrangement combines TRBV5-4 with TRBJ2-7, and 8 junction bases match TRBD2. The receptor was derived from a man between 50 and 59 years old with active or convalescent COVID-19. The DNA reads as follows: TGTGCCAGCAGCTTGGGCGGGGGGCACTCCTACGAGCAGTACTTC. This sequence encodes CASSLGGGHSYEQYF.